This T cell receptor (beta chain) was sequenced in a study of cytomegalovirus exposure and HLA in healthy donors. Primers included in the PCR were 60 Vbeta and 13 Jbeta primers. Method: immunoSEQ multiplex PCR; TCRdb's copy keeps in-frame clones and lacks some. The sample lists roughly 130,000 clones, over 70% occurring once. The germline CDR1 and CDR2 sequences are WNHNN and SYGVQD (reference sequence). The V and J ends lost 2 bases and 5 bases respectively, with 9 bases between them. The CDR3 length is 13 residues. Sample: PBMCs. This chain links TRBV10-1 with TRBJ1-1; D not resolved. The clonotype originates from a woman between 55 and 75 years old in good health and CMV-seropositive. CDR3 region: CASSEARVTEAFF. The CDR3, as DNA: TGCGCCAGCAGTGAGGCCCGGGTGACTGAAGCTTTCTTT.